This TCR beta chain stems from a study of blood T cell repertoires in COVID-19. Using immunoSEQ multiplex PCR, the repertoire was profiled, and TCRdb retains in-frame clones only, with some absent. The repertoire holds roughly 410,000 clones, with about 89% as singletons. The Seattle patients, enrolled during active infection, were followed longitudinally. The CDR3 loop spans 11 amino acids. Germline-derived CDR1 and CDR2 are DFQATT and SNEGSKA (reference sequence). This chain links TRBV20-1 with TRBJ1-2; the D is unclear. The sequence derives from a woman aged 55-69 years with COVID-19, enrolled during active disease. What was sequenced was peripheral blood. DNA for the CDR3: TGCAGCGAGGCGTCCGGCTATGGCTACACCTTC. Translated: CSEASGYGYTF.